A single sample is the source of the 5 T cell receptor beta chains below, sequenced in a study of cytomegalovirus exposure and HLA in healthy donors. The PCR used 60 Vbeta and 13 Jbeta primers. TCRdb's table, derived via immunoSEQ multiplex PCR, lists solely in-frame clones and lacks some. The sample records 190,000 or so clones, 82% being singletons. The sequencing sample was made of PBMCs. The source is a woman aged 50 to 60 in good health and CMV-seropositive.

This chain connects TRBV6-5 to TRBJ2-5; the match to TRBD1 covers 7 bases. Gene TRBJ2-7 matches the end of the DNA better, so the J call may be wrong. This CDR3 is built from 13 residues. In germline, CDR1 is MNHEY, CDR2 SVGAGI. The CDR3 region has the DNA TGTGCCAGCAGTTACGACAGGGTTGGCGAGCAGTACTTC. Translating gives CASSYDRVGEQYF.

V is TRBV18 and J is TRBJ2-7; perhaps TRBD2 as D (5 bases). Trimming shortened V by 5 bases and J by 5 bases, and 7 bases separated the two germline ends. The CDR3 spans 11 residues. Germline-derived CDR1 and CDR2 are KGHSH and LQKENI. CDR3 in amino acids: CASSSADEQYF. CDR3 bases: TGTGCCAGCTCATCAGCGGACGAGCAGTACTTC.

The rearrangement links TRBV5-4 to TRBJ2-2; 7 positions agree with TRBD2. Unmatched junction bases numbered 5, after V lost 1 base and J lost 5 bases. CDR1 and CDR2 (germline): SGHNT, YYREEE (reference sequence). This CDR3 comprises 15 residues. The CDR3 coding sequence is TGTGCCAGCAGCTTGCGGGAGGTTGGGACCGGGGAGCTGTTTTTT. Its protein product is CASSLREVGTGELFF.

This sequence joins TRBV6-1 and TRBJ1-4, with a weak D call TRBD1 (5 bases). V lost 3 bases and J 4 bases, leaving 12 bases between the germline ends. The CDR3 spans 15 residues. Germline V CDR1 and CDR2: MNHNS, SASEGT. CDR3 sequence: CASSDFGTLNEKLFF. CDR3 in DNA: TGTGCCAGCAGTGATTTCGGGACTCTTAATGAAAAACTGTTTTTT.

This sequence joins TRBV15 and TRBJ1-6, with 7 bases aligning to TRBD1. V gave up 0 bases and J gave up 4 bases; unmatched junction bases: 6. This CDR3 has 17 amino acids. CDR1 and CDR2 (germline): LNHNV, YYDKDF (reference sequence). The CDR3 DNA reads as TGTGCCACCAGCAGAGACGCAGGGGGTGCTTATAATTCACCCCTCCACTTT. Protein sequence: CATSRDAGGAYNSPLHF. The entire variable domain, with the rest obtained from reference TRBV15 and TRBJ1-6, is as follows: DAMVIQNPRYQVTQFGKPVTLSCSQTLNHNVMYWYQQKSSQAPKLLFHYYDKDFNNEADTPDNFQSRRPNTSFCFLDIRSPGLGDTAMYLCATSRDAGGAYNSPLHFGNGTRLTVT.